These 32 T cell receptor beta chains were all obtained from the same sample, sequenced in a study of T cell responses to AZD1222 COVID-19 vaccine. The table came from immunoSEQ multiplex PCR; TCRdb's copy has only in-frame clones and leaves some out. The sample comprises just under 85,000 clones, approximately 87% of which are singletons, and roughly 7.6% rests with the top ten. The source material was peripheral blood, sampled on day 0 of AZD1222 vaccination. The receptors shown here come from an adult in good health.

The rearrangement links TRBV12-3 or TRBV12-4 to TRBJ1-1, with 9 bases fitting TRBD1. CDR3 length equals 12 residues. Trimming took 6 bases from V and 10 from J; bases not matched to a gene: 6. The CDR3 nucleotides are TGTGCCAGCAGAGGTCCGGACAGGGGAGCTTTCTTT. This sequence encodes CASRGPDRGAFF.

The gene calls are TRBV6-5 and TRBJ1-2; possibly TRBD1 for D (5 bases). The CDR3 contains 14 residues. The germline V and J ends were trimmed by 8 bases and 0 bases, with 13 bases remaining between them. CDR1 and CDR2 from the germline V gene are MNHEY and SVGAGI. CDR3 DNA sequence: TGTGCCAGCTACCGGGACGGAGCTAACTATGGCTACACCTTC. Protein sequence: CASYRDGANYGYTF.

The chain carries TRBV9 and TRBJ2-1, with 7 bases fitting TRBD1. From germline, CDR1 is SGDLS and CDR2 YYNGEE. The CDR3 runs to 15 residues. V lost 2 bases to trimming and J lost 9 bases; unmatched junction nucleotides: 11. The CDR3 DNA sequence: TGTGCCAGCAGCGTTCGAACCGACAGGGTCAGTGAGCAGTTCTTC. Protein product: CASSVRTDRVSEQFF.

Of note for this clone: A read error may account for a junction end that differs from germline. The chain joins TRBV30 to TRBJ2-3; D is uncertain. Germline loops: CDR1 GTSNPN, CDR2 SVGIG (reference sequence). The length of the CDR3 is 13 residues. Here the CDR3 DNA reads TGTGCCTGGACGTTAGCATACACAAATACGCAGTATTTT. It yields the protein CAWTLAYTNTQYF.

This chain joins TRBV3-1 (or the pseudogene TRBV3-2) and TRBJ1-1, with a tentative D call TRBD1 (5 bases). There are 13 residues in the CDR3. Trimming pared 1 base from V and 6 bases from J, leaving 9 bases between. The V gene's germline CDR1 is LGHDT and CDR2 YNNKEL (reference sequence). The CDR3 region has the DNA TGTGCCAGCAGCCAAGTTACAGGAGCTGAAGCTTTCTTT. Its protein is CASSQVTGAEAFF.

The DNA of the CDR3 is TGTGCCAGCAGAGTGGCAGGGGACTCCTATGGCTACACCTTC. Translated, it gives CASRVAGDSYGYTF. The chain joins TRBV28 to TRBJ1-2; maybe TRBD1 (6 bases). The germline gives CDR1 MDHEN, CDR2 SYDVKM. V lost 6 bases, J lost 4 bases, and 15 bases lay in between. The CDR3 sequence is 14 residues long.

The genes are TRBV28 and TRBJ2-5, with 11 bases fitting TRBD1. This CDR3 spans 15 amino acids. Germline V gives CDR1 MDHEN, CDR2 SYDVKM. V lost 8 bases to trimming and J lost 5 bases; unmatched junction nucleotides: 10. The CDR3 bases are TGTGCCAGCGGCCGGGACAGGGGGTATCTGGAGACCCAGTACTTC. This sequence encodes CASGRDRGYLETQYF.

The chain has TRBV18 and TRBJ1-5; no reliable D call. The V end lost 3 bases, the J end lost 0 bases, and 12 bases lay between the germline ends. The CDR3 runs to 16 residues. The germline CDR1 and CDR2 sequences are KGHSH and LQKENI. CDR3 region: CASSPPGSYSNQPQHF. The CDR3 DNA is TGTGCCAGCTCACCCCCCGGCAGTTATAGCAATCAGCCCCAGCATTTT.

This sequence joins TRBV6-5 and TRBJ2-3; weak D call: TRBD2 (6 bases). V lost 8 bases to trimming and J lost 3 bases, with 18 bases between them. This CDR3 is built from 15 residues. Germline CDR1 and CDR2: MNHEY and SVGAGI. CDR3 amino acids: CASQGSQGGTDTQYF. CDR3 DNA sequence: TGTGCCAGCCAGGGTAGCCAGGGAGGTACAGATACGCAGTATTTT.

The chain is built from TRBV6-5 and TRBJ1-1; D call uncertain. V was pared by 6 bases and J by 1 base, with 15 bases between. This CDR3 is built from 15 residues. Germline assignment: CDR1 MNHEY and CDR2 SVGAGI. CDR3 nucleotide sequence: TGTGCCAGCAGGCCCGAATACGACGGGAACACTGAAGCTTTCTTT. Protein product: CASRPEYDGNTEAFF.

About this clone itself: In the same sample, other DNA sequences code for this CDR3. The chain has TRBV19 and TRBJ2-7, with unresolved D. Germline CDR1 LNHDA, CDR2 SQIVND (reference sequence). This CDR3 is 15 amino acids long. Trimming stripped 1 base from V and 0 bases from J, with 10 bases between. The CDR3 DNA reads TGTGCCAGTAGTATAGCAGCAAGAAGCTCCTACGAGCAGTACTTC. It yields the protein CASSIAARSSYEQYF. Combining the CDR3 with reference TRBV19 and TRBJ2-7 gives the whole variable domain DGGITQSPKYLFRKEGQNVTLSCEQNLNHDAMYWYRQDPGQGLRLIYYSQIVNDFQKGDIAEGYSVSREKKESFPLTVTSAQKNPTAFYLCASSIAARSSYEQYFGPGTRLTVT.

The V gene is TRBV9, the J gene TRBJ1-2; D is possibly TRBD1 (5 bases). Between the trimmed V and J ends, which lost 4 bases and 3 bases, there was a span of 13 bases. This CDR3 region has 14 residues. Germline assignment: CDR1 SGDLS and CDR2 YYNGEE. The CDR3 DNA reads as TGTGCCAGCAGCCGGGACGGCATCGACTATGGCTACACCTTC. Translating it yields CASSRDGIDYGYTF.

The chain couples TRBV18 to TRBJ1-5; 7 nucleotides agree with TRBD1. CDR3 length equals 13 residues. CDR1 and CDR2 (germline): KGHSH, LQKENI. V was pared by 3 bases and J by 5 bases, with 1 base of the junction left unmatched. The CDR3 sequence: CASSPGQHQPQHF. DNA of the CDR3: TGTGCCAGCTCACCGGGACAGCATCAGCCCCAGCATTTT.

CDR3 amino acids: CASSVGGRANQPQHF. In DNA form, the CDR3 reads TGTGCCAGCAGCGTTGGGGGGCGGGCCAATCAGCCCCAGCATTTT. The chain is built from TRBV9 and TRBJ1-5; possibly TRBD1 for D (6 bases). V lost 2 bases to trimming and J lost 3 bases, with 12 bases between them. CDR3 length: 15 amino acids. The germline CDR1 and CDR2 sequences are SGDLS and YYNGEE.

J is TRBJ2-7 and V is TRBV7-2, with 12 bases lining up with TRBD1. Trimming cost V 5 bases and J 3 bases; bases outside gene matches: 8. This CDR3 is built from 16 residues. In germline, CDR1 is SGHTA, CDR2 FQGNSA. CDR3 nucleotide sequence: TGTGCCAGCAGCCTTACCGGGACAGGGGGCATCTACGAGCAGTACTTC. The encoded protein is CASSLTGTGGIYEQYF.

The V gene is TRBV15, the J gene TRBJ1-2, with a possible D match to TRBD1 (5 bases). CDR1 and CDR2 (germline): LNHNV, YYDKDF (reference sequence). CDR3 length: 15 amino acids. V gave up 0 bases and J gave up 2 bases, with 10 bases separating them. DNA of the CDR3: TGTGCCACCAGCAGAGATCGGGGCATAAACTATGGCTACACCTTC. Amino acids: CATSRDRGINYGYTF.

The J gene is TRBJ1-5, the V gene TRBV18; possible D gene TRBD1, 5 bases. The CDR3 extends over 14 amino acids. V gave up 2 bases and J gave up 4 bases, with 9 bases separating them. The germline gives CDR1 KGHSH, CDR2 LQKENI. CDR3 amino acids: CASSPVTENQPQHF. The CDR3 coding sequence is TGTGCCAGCTCACCAGTGACAGAAAATCAGCCCCAGCATTTT.

This chain uses TRBV28 with TRBJ1-2; D not resolved. The ends were cut back, 0 bases at V and 8 bases at J, with 10 bases in the middle. This CDR3 has 13 amino acids. CDR1 is MDHEN, CDR2 SYDVKM, per germline. The CDR3 loop reads CASSLWGSEGYTF. CDR3 in DNA: TGTGCCAGCAGTTTATGGGGCAGTGAAGGCTACACCTTC.

This chain connects TRBV3-1 (or the pseudogene TRBV3-2) to TRBJ2-7, with D hard to call. Germline loops: CDR1 LGHDT, CDR2 YNNKEL (reference sequence). The V gene lost 1 base and the J gene lost 0 bases, with 10 bases spanning the gap. This CDR3 has 15 residues. The CDR3 here is CASSQGPSSSYEQYF. CDR3 nucleotides: TGTGCCAGCAGCCAAGGCCCGTCTAGCTCCTACGAGCAGTACTTC.

This CDR3 reads CASSLGTLDEQYF. CDR3 DNA sequence: TGCGCCAGCAGCTTGGGGACCCTTGACGAGCAGTACTTC. J is TRBJ2-7 and V is TRBV5-1; D gene unclear. Trimming shortened V by 0 bases and J by 5 bases, and 9 bases separated the two germline ends. This CDR3 is 13 amino acids long. Germline loops: CDR1 SGHRS, CDR2 YFSETQ.

The chain is built from TRBV9 and TRBJ1-3; possible D gene TRBD1, 5 bases. The CDR3 is 15 amino acids. The ends were cut back, 1 base at V and 0 bases at J, with 8 bases in the middle. Germline V gene sequence: CDR1 SGDLS, CDR2 YYNGEE. The DNA for the CDR3 is TGTGCCAGCAGCGTAACAGGACTCTCTGGAAACACCATATATTTT. Protein sequence: CASSVTGLSGNTIYF.

The chain is built from TRBV25-1 and TRBJ1-1, with 9 bases lining up with TRBD1. CDR1 is MGHDK and CDR2 is SYGVNS in the germline V gene. V shed 6 bases and J 0 bases; nucleotides not matched to a gene: 2. The CDR3 has 14 amino acids. The DNA of the CDR3 is TGTGCCAGCAGGGACAGGGGCATGAACACTGAAGCTTTCTTT. This codes for CASRDRGMNTEAFF.

The chain uses TRBV7-2 and TRBJ2-7; D unresolved. The length of the CDR3 is 14 residues. Germline V gene data show CDR1 as SGHTA and CDR2 as FQGNSA. Trimming removed 5 bases from V and 0 bases from J, with 11 bases in between. The CDR3 loop reads CASSLYDLSYEQYF. CDR3 in DNA: TGTGCCAGCAGCCTATACGACCTCTCCTACGAGCAGTACTTC.

The gene calls are TRBV28 and TRBJ1-5; D call uncertain. Deletions cut 1 base from V and 6 bases from J, with 7 bases between. CDR1 is MDHEN and CDR2 is SYDVKM in the germline V gene. This CDR3 is built from 13 residues. The CDR3 reads CASSLFGRQPQHF. The CDR3 DNA sequence: TGTGCCAGCAGTTTATTCGGGCGTCAGCCCCAGCATTTT.

This rearrangement joins TRBV6-2 or TRBV6-3 to TRBJ2-7; TRBD2 aligns across 13 bases. CDR3 length: 17 amino acids. J gave up 5 bases and V 2 bases, and 9 bases lay outside the gene matches. Germline values: CDR1 MNHEY, CDR2 SVGEGT. The CDR3, as DNA: TGTGCCAGCAGTTACAGGACTAGCGGGAGTGGAACAGACGAGCAGTACTTC. Translation: CASSYRTSGSGTDEQYF.

J is TRBJ2-3 and V is TRBV18; perhaps TRBD2 as D (5 bases). Per germline, CDR1 KGHSH and CDR2 LQKENI. The CDR3 has 14 residues. V was pared by 2 bases and J by 6 bases, with 12 bases between. The CDR3 nucleotides read TGTGCCAGCTCACCAGGACGGGGTGTGGATACGCAGTATTTT. It specifies CASSPGRGVDTQYF.

This clone was found once. The CDR3 loop reads CASSQAPDGFYEQYF. The CDR3 DNA follows: TGTGCCAGCAGCCAAGCTCCCGACGGTTTCTACGAGCAGTACTTC. The chain recombines TRBV3-1 (or the pseudogene TRBV3-2) with TRBJ2-7; D not resolved. The germline gives CDR1 LGHDT, CDR2 YNNKEL (reference sequence). CDR3 length: 15 residues. The V end was cut by 1 base, the J end by 3 bases, with 13 bases between.

The rearrangement uses TRBV7-9 and TRBJ2-7; D is unresolved. Deletions cut 1 base from V and 3 bases from J, with 13 bases between. CDR1 is SEHNR, CDR2 FQNEAQ, per germline (reference sequence). The CDR3 spans 15 residues. The CDR3 coding sequence is TGTGCCAGCAGCTTAGTCGCTAGGAGCGACTACGAGCAGTACTTC. Amino acid sequence: CASSLVARSDYEQYF.

The genes are TRBV6-2 or TRBV6-3 and TRBJ2-7; 7 nucleotides align to TRBD2. The CDR3 loop spans 11 amino acids. J lost 8 bases, V lost 5 bases, and 3 bases had no gene match. CDR1 is MNHEY, CDR2 SVGEGT, per germline. CDR3 in amino acids: CASSSGIQQYF. The CDR3 nucleotides are TGTGCCAGCAGTAGCGGGATCCAGCAGTACTTC.

The J gene is TRBJ2-2, the V gene TRBV19; TRBD2 aligns across 8 bases. Per germline, CDR1 LNHDA and CDR2 SQIVND (reference sequence). Trimming cost V 7 bases and J 1 base; bases outside gene matches: 8. The CDR3 is 16 residues long. The CDR3 DNA reads as TGTGCCAGTAACATGGGGCTAGCGGGGAACACCGGGGAGCTGTTTTTT. Its translation: CASNMGLAGNTGELFF.

This clone occurred a few times. The chain recombines TRBV10-3 with TRBJ1-2; TRBD1 aligns across 9 bases. CDR1 is ENHRY and CDR2 is SYGVKD in the germline V gene. V was clipped by 7 bases and J by 8 bases; unmatched bases: 8. CDR3 length: 13 amino acids. The CDR3 is CAIMRRQGEGYTF. For the CDR3, the DNA is TGTGCCATCATGCGGAGACAGGGGGAAGGCTACACCTTC.

The chain couples TRBV3-1 (or the pseudogene TRBV3-2) to TRBJ2-2, with 9 bases lining up with TRBD1. CDR1 is LGHDT and CDR2 is YNNKEL in the germline V gene (reference sequence). Losses at the gene ends were 4 bases for V and 4 bases for J; bases not matched to a gene: 10. CDR3 size: 17 residues. The CDR3 loop is CASSPTGGTGGTGELFF. In DNA form, the CDR3 reads TGTGCCAGCAGCCCAACAGGGGGCACGGGCGGCACCGGGGAGCTGTTTTTT.